The T cell receptor (beta chain) described here comes from a study of cytomegalovirus exposure and HLA in healthy donors. In germline, CDR1 is SEHNR, CDR2 FQNEAQ (reference sequence). The V and J ends lost 3 bases and 3 bases, in that order; junction bases with no gene match: 4. CDR3 length equals 15 residues. 13 Jbeta primers and 60 Vbeta primers were used for the PCR. Sequencing was performed with immunoSEQ multiplex PCR; in TCRdb, only in-frame clones are kept and a portion is missing. The table shows over 150,000 clones, with roughly 80% occurring only once. As concerns this clone: Its matching antigen is unknown.

General study findings and limits: Several of the most significant clusters appeared, in a later analysis, to be linked to common viral pathogens. CMV serostatus alone was available as immune exposure information. Among TCR beta chains, those listed as cytomegalovirus-associated numbered about 160.

The chain is built from TRBV7-9 and TRBJ2-7; 11 nucleotides agree with TRBD1. The clonotype comes from a woman aged 50 to 60 in good health and CMV-seronegative. The material sequenced was PBMCs. CDR3 nucleotides: TGTGCCAGCAGCTTCCCGGGACAGGGGGACTACGAGCAGTACTTC. This gives the protein CASSFPGQGDYEQYF.